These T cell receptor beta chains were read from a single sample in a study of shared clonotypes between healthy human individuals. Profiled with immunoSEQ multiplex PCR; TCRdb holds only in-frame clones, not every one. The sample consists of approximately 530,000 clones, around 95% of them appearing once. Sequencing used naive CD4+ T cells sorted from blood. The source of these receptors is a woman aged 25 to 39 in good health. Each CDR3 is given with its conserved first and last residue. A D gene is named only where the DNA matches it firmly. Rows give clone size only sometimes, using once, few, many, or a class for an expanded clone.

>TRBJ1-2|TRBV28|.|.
TGTGCCAGCAAACCCGGGACGGATTATGGCTACACCTTC
CASKPGTDYGYTF
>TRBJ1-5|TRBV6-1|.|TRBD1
TGTGCCAGCGGACAGGGGGCTTTTCAGCCCCAGCATTTT
CASGQGAFQPQHF
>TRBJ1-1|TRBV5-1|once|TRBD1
TGCGCCAGCAGCATCCGGACAGGGGCGGACACTGAAGCTTTCTTT
CASSIRTGADTEAFF
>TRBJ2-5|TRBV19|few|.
TGTGCCAGTAGTCAGGGAGGAGAGACCCAGTACTTC
CASSQGGETQYF
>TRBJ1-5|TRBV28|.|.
TGTGCCAGCAGTTTGGGACGGGCGGATCAGCCCCAGCATTTT
CASSLGRADQPQHF
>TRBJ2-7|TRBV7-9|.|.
TGTGCCAGCAGCTTAGGGGCGGAGGCCTACGAGCAGTACTTC
CASSLGAEAYEQYF
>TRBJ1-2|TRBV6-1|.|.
TGTGCCAGCAGTAAGCCAGGAACTTATGGCTACACCTTC
CASSKPGTYGYTF
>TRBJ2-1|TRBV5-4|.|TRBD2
TGTGCCAGCAGCTCCCCTCGCGGGAGTTTCTACAATGAGCAGTTCTTC
CASSSPRGSFYNEQFF
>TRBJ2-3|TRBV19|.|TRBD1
TGTGCCAGTGGGACAGGGGGCACAGATACGCAGTATTTT
CASGTGGTDTQYF
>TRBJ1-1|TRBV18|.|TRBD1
TGTGCCAGCTCAAAGGGACAGGACACTGAAGCTTTCTTT
CASSKGQDTEAFF
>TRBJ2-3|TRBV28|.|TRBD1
TGTGCCAGCAGTCCCTGGGACAAGGGGGCGCGGGGCACAGATACGCAGTATTTT
CASSPWDKGARGTDTQYF
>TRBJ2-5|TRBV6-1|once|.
TGTGCCAGCAGGGACAGTAGCCAAGAGACCCAGTACTTC
CASRDSSQETQYF
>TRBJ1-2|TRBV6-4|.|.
TGTGCCAGCACTGTCGCGTCGGTCACCCTATTAGTCTACACCTTC
CASTVASVTLLVYTF
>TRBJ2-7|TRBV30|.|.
TGTGCCTGGAGAAAGGACGTGGGGTACGAGCAGTACTTC
CAWRKDVGYEQYF
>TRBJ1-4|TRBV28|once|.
TGTGCCAGCAGCAATGGACATACCGTTGAAAAACTGTTTTTT
CASSNGHTVEKLFF
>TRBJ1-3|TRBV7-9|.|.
TGTGCCAGCAGCCCTCCGGGACAAGGAAACACCATATATTTT
CASSPPGQGNTIYF
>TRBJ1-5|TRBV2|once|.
TGTGCCAGCAGGGGACTGAAGAGCAATCAGCCCCAGCATTTT
CASRGLKSNQPQHF
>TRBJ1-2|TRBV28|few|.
TGTGCCAGCAGTTTCGACAGCTATGGCTACACCTTC
CASSFDSYGYTF
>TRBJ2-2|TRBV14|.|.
TGTGCCAGCAGCCAAGACTGGGTCCAGGGCACCGGGGAGCTGTTTTTT
CASSQDWVQGTGELFF
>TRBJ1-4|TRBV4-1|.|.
TGCGCCAGCAGCCAAGGGATTGCAACTAATGAAAAACTGTTTTTT
CASSQGIATNEKLFF
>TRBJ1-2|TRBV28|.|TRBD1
TGTGCCAGCAGAAGACCGGACAGGGGCTATGGCTACACCTTC
CASRRPDRGYGYTF
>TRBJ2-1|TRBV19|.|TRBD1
TGTGCCAGTAGAGTATACGGGACAGTGTACAATGAGCAGTTCTTC
CASRVYGTVYNEQFF
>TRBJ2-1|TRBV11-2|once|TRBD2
TGTGCCAGCACACTACTAGCGGGAGCCGCAGGAGAGCAGTTCTTC
CASTLLAGAAGEQFF
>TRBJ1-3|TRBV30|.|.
TGTGCCTGTGGCCTTTTCTCTGGAAACACCATATATTTT
CACGLFSGNTIYF
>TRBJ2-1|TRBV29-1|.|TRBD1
TGCAGCGTCCTTGACCCGACAGGGAACGGCCTCTCCTACAATGAGCAGTTCTTC
CSVLDPTGNGLSYNEQFF
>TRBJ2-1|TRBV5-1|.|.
TGCGCCAGCAGCGTGGTCATGGATAACAATGAGCAGTTCTTC
CASSVVMDNNEQFF
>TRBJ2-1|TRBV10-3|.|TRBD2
TGTGCCATCAGTGAGTCCGGCGGGAGGGGTTACAGTGAGCAGTTCTTC
CAISESGGRGYSEQFF
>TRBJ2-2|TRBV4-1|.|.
TGCGCCAGCAGCCAAGAGTCGGGGGCGGTCACCGGGGAGCTGTTTTTT
CASSQESGAVTGELFF
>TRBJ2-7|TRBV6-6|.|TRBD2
TGTGCCAGCAACCCTAGCGGCCCCTCCTACGAGCAGTACTTC
CASNPSGPSYEQYF
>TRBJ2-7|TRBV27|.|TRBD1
TGTGCCAGCAGTTCCCCGGGACAGCCCCTCTACGAGCAGTACTTC
CASSSPGQPLYEQYF
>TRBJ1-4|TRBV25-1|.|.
TGTGCCAGCAGTGAATTAACTGGGACTAATGAAAAACTGTTTTTT
CASSELTGTNEKLFF
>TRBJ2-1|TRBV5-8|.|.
TGTGCCAGCAGCTTGGGACCCAACAATGAGCAGTTCTTC
CASSLGPNNEQFF
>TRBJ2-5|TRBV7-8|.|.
TGTGCCAGCAGCTTAGAAGGCAGCTGGGGATCGGAGACCCAGTACTTC
CASSLEGSWGSETQYF
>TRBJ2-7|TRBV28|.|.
TGTGCCAGCAAGGACAGCTCCTACGAGCAGTACTTC
CASKDSSYEQYF
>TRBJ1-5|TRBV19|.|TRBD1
TGTGCCAGTAGTAACCGGGACAGGGGCAATCAGCCCCAGCATTTT
CASSNRDRGNQPQHF
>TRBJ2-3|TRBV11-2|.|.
TGTGCCAGCAGCTCCAGCCCGTTGGATACGCAGTATTTT
CASSSSPLDTQYF
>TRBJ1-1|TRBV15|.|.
TGTGCCACCAGCAGAGATACCGTTAACACTGAAGCTTTCTTT
CATSRDTVNTEAFF